These T cell receptor beta chains were read from a single sample in a study of blood T cell repertoires in COVID-19. Measured with immunoSEQ multiplex PCR; TCRdb has only the in-frame clones, and not every one. Of fewer than 250,000 clones in the sample, around four fifths are singletons; the top ten hold approximately 5%. Sequenced: PBMCs or T cells enriched from blood (not recorded which). All receptors derive from a woman aged 45-65 years who had been exposed to COVID-19. The CDR3 runs from the conserved cysteine through the conserved F or W. D genes are given only for firm matches. Size tells how often a clone was seen (once, few, many) or the class of an expanded clone, and some rows leave it out.

V	size	J	D	DNA	CDR3
TRBV19	few	TRBJ1-2	-	TGTGCCAGTAGTAGAAACAGGGGCTACACCTTC	CASSRNRGYTF
TRBV28	-	TRBJ2-1	-	TGTGCCACCGCAGGGGAAAAAATCACTTACAATGAGCAGTTCTTC	CATAGEKITYNEQFF
TRBV5-4	-	TRBJ1-2	-	TGTGCCAGCAGTCGGACAGCAGACAACTATGGCTACACCTTC	CASSRTADNYGYTF
TRBV27	-	TRBJ1-6	-	TGTGCCAGCAGTCCGCAGACCTATAATTCACCCCTCCACTTT	CASSPQTYNSPLHF
TRBV5-6	-	TRBJ1-1	-	TGTGCCAGCAGCTTGGTTAGGCGGGGTGAAGCTTTCTTT	CASSLVRRGEAFF
TRBV2	-	TRBJ2-3	TRBD2	TGTGCCAGCAGCCTACTAGCGGCCACAGATACGCAGTATTTT	CASSLLAATDTQYF
TRBV4-2	once	TRBJ1-5	-	TGTGCCAGCAGCCTTGGACCGGGGGGCGCCGACAATCAGCCCCAGCATTTT	CASSLGPGGADNQPQHF
TRBV24-1	-	TRBJ2-4	-	TGTGCCACCAGTCAGACTCTAGGAAACATTCAGTACTTC	CATSQTLGNIQYF
TRBV9	-	TRBJ2-6	-	TGTGCCAGCAGACCCGGGACTCCTCGGAGCTCTGGGGCCAACGTCCTGACTTTC	CASRPGTPRSSGANVLTF
TRBV9	-	TRBJ2-5	TRBD1	TGTGCCAGCAGCGTGGCGACAGGGGCCGCGGAGACCCAGTACTTC	CASSVATGAAETQYF
TRBV6-5	many	TRBJ1-1	-	TGTGCCAGCAGTTACTCGACAAGCACTGAAGCTTTCTTT	CASSYSTSTEAFF
TRBV3-1/TRBV3-2	few	TRBJ1-2	-	TGTGCCAGCAGCCGACAGACTAACTATGGCTACACCTTC	CASSRQTNYGYTF
TRBV5-4	-	TRBJ2-1	TRBD2	TGTGCCAGCAGCTTGGCAGCGGGGTATGAGCAGTTCTTC	CASSLAAGYEQFF
TRBV4-1	few	TRBJ1-1	-	TGCGCCAGCAGCTCCGAAGGTCTTATGGAGGGGCGGGGCACTGAAGCTTTCTTT	CASSSEGLMEGRGTEAFF
TRBV12-3/TRBV12-4	-	TRBJ1-2	-	TGTGCCAGCAGACGGGACTATGGCTACACCTTC	CASRRDYGYTF
TRBV11-2	-	TRBJ2-7	TRBD1	TGTGCCAGCAGCTTAGGGACAGGCTCCTACGAGCAGTACTTC	CASSLGTGSYEQYF
TRBV20-1	-	TRBJ2-3	TRBD1	TGCAGTGCTATTGACCCAGGGGGCGCGGGACAAGATACGCAGTATTTT	CSAIDPGGAGQDTQYF
TRBV4-1	-	TRBJ1-4	-	TGCGCCAGCAGGGGGACGGAGGGGATTAATGAAAAACTGTTTTTT	CASRGTEGINEKLFF
TRBV12-3/TRBV12-4	-	TRBJ2-1	-	TGTGCCAGCATGCATCGGAGCAATGAGCAGTTCTTC	CASMHRSNEQFF
TRBV9	-	TRBJ2-5	-	TGTGCCAGCAGCGCCACAGCCGGGCCTGGGGCCCACCAAGAGACCCAGTACTTC	CASSATAGPGAHQETQYF
TRBV19	-	TRBJ1-1	-	TGTGCCAGTAGGCCCTCCCTGGGGCACACTGAAGCTTTCTTT	CASRPSLGHTEAFF
TRBV14	-	TRBJ2-2	-	TGTGCCAGCAGCCAAGTTCAGGGCGGGGAGCTGTTTTTT	CASSQVQGGELFF